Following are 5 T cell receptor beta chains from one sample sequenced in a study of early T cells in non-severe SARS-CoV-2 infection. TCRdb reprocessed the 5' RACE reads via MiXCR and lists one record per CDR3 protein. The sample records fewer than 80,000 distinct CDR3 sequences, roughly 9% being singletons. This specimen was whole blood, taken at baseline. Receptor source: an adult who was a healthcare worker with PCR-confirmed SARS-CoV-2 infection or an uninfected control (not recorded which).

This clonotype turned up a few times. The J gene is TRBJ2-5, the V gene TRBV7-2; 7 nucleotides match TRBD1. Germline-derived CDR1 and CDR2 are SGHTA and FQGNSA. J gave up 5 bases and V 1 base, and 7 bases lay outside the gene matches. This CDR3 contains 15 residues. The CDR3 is CASSLDGTAQETQYF. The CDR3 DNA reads TGTGCCAGCAGCTTAGACGGGACAGCCCAGGAGACCCAGTACTTC. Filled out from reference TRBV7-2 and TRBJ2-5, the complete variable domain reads GAGVSQSPSNKVTEKGKDVELRCDPISGHTALYWYRQSLGQGLEFLIYFQGNSAPDKSGLPSDRFSAERTGGSVSTLTIQRTQQEDSAVYLCASSLDGTAQETQYFGPGTRLLVL.

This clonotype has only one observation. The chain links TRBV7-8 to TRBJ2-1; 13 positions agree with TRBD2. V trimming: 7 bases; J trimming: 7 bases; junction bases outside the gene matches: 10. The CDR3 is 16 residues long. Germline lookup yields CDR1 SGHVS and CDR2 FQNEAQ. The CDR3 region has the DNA TGTGCCAGCATCCCTCCGGGACTAGCGGGACTAAATGAGCAGTTCTTC. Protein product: CASIPPGLAGLNEQFF.

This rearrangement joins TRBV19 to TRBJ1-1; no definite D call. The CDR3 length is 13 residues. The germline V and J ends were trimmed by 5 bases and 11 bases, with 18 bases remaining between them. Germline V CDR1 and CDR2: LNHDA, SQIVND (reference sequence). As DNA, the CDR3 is TGTGCCAGTAGTGACCGAACGGGTTTGGGGGCTTTCTTT. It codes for CASSDRTGLGAFF.

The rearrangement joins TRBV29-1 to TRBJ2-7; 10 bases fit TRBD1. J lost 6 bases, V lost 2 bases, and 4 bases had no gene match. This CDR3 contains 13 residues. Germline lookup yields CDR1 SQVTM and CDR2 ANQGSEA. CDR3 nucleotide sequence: TGCAGCGTTGAATCCGGGACAGGGGTCGAGCAGTACTTC. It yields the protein CSVESGTGVEQYF.

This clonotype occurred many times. CDR3: CASSFSGDYEQYF. In DNA form, the CDR3 reads TGTGCCAGCAGCTTTTCAGGGGATTACGAGCAGTACTTC. This chain links TRBV7-9 with TRBJ2-7; tentative D call: TRBD1 (6 bases). This CDR3 has 13 residues. V was clipped by 3 bases and J by 4 bases, with 10 bases between them. The V gene's germline CDR1 is SEHNR and CDR2 FQNEAQ (reference sequence).